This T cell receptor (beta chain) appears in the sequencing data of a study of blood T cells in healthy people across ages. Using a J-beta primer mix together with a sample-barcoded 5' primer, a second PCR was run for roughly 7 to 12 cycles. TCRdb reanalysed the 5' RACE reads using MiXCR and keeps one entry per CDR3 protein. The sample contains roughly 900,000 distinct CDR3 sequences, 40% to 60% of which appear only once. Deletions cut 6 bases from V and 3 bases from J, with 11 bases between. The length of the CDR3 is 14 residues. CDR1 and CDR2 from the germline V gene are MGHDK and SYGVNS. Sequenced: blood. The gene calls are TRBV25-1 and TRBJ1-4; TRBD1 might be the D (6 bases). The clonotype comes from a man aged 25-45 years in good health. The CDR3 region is CASRHREANEKLFF. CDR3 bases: TGTGCCAGCAGGCACAGGGAGGCTAATGAAAAACTGTTTTTT.